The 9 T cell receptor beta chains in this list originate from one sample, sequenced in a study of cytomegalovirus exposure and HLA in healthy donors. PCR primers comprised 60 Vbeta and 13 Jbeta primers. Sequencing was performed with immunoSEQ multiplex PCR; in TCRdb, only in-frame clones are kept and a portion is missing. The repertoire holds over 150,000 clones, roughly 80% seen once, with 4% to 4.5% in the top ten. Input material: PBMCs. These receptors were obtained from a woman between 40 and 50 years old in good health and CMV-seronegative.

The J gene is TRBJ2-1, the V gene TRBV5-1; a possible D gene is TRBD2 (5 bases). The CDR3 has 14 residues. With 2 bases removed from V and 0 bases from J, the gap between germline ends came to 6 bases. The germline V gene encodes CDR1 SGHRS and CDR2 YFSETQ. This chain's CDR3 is CASSLGSSYNEQFF. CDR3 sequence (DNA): TGCGCCAGCAGCTTAGGGAGCTCCTACAATGAGCAGTTCTTC.

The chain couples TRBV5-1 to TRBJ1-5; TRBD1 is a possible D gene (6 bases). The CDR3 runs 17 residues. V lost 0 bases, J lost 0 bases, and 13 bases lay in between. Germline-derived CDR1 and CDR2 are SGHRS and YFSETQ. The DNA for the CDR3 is TGCGCCAGCAGCTTGGCTCCTGGGGGCGTTAGCAATCAGCCCCAGCATTTT. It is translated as CASSLAPGGVSNQPQHF.

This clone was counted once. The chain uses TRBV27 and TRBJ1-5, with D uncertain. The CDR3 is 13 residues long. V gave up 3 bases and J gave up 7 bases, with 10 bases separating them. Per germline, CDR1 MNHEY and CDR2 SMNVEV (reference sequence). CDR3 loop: CASSFKRGQPQHF. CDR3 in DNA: TGTGCCAGCAGTTTTAAGCGAGGCCAGCCCCAGCATTTT.

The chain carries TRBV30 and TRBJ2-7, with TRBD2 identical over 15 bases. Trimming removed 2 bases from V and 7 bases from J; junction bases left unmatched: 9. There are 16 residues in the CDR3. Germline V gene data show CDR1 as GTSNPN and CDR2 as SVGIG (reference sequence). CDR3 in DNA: TGTGCCTGGAGTAAGCGGGGACTAGCGGGAGGACGAGAGCAGTACTTC. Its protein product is CAWSKRGLAGGREQYF.

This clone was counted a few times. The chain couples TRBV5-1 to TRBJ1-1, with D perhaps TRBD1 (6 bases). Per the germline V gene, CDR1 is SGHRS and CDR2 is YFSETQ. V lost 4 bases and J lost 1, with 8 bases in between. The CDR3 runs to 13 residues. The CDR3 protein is CASSQGRNTEAFF. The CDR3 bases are TGCGCCAGCAGCCAGGGGCGGAACACTGAAGCTTTCTTT.

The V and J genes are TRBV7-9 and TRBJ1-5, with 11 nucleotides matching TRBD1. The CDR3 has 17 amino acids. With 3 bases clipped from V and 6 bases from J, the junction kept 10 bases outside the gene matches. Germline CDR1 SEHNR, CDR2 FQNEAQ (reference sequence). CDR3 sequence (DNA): TGTGCCAGCAGCTTGGGGGCCACCGGGACAGGGGGTCAGCCCCAGCATTTT. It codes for CASSLGATGTGGQPQHF. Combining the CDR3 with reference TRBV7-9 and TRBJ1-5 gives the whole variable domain DTGVSQNPRHKITKRGQNVTFRCDPISEHNRLYWYRQTLGQGPEFLTYFQNEAQLEKSRLLSDRFSAERPKGSFSTLEIQRTEQGDSAMYLCASSLGATGTGGQPQHFGDGTRLSIL.

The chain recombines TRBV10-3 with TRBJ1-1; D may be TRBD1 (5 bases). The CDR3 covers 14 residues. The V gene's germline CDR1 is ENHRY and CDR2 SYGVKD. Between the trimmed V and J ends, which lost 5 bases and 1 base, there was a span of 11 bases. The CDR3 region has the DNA TGTGCCATCAGTCCTGGCGGGGGGAACACTGAAGCTTTCTTT. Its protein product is CAISPGGGNTEAFF.

The DNA for the CDR3 is TGTGCCAGCACTGGGGGGAGCTCCTATAATTCACCCCTCCACTTT. It yields the protein CASTGGSSYNSPLHF. The chain has TRBV7-2 and TRBJ1-6; possibly TRBD1 for D (5 bases). Trimming removed 7 bases at V and 0 bases at J, with 10 bases between. Germline V gene data show CDR1 as SGHTA and CDR2 as FQGNSA. The CDR3 is 15 amino acids.

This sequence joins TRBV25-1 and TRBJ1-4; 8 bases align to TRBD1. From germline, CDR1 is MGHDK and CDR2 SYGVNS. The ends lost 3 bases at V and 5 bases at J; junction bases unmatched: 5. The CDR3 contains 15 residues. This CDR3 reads CASSDDRTGNEKLFF. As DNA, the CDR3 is TGTGCCAGCAGTGACGACCGGACAGGGAATGAAAAACTGTTTTTT.